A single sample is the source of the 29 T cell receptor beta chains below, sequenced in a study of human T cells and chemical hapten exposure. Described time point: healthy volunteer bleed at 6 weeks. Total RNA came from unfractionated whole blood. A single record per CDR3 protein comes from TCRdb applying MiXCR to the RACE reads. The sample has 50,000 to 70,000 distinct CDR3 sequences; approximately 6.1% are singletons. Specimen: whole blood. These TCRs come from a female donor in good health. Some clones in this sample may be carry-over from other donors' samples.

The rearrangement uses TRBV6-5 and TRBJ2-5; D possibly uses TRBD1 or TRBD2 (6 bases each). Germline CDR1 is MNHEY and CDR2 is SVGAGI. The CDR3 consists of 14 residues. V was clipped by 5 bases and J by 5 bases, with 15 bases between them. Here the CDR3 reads CASSPYGGGETQYF. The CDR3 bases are TGTGCCAGCAGTCCCTACGGGGGCGGTGAGACCCAGTACTTC.

Here the CDR3 reads CASSYSRGRGLRGTDTQYF. The CDR3 DNA reads as TGTGCCAGCAGTTACTCGAGGGGGCGAGGATTGCGGGGCACAGATACGCAGTATTTT. The gene calls are TRBV6-2 or TRBV6-3 and TRBJ2-3; TRBD1 agrees at 7 bases. Germline loops: CDR1 MNHEY, CDR2 SVGEGT. V lost 0 bases and J lost 1; bases outside the gene matches: 13. This CDR3 is 19 amino acids long.

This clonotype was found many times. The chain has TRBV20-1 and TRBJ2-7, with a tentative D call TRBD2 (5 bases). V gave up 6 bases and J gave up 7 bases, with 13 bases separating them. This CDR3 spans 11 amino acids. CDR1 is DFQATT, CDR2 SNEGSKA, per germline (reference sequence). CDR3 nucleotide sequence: TGCAGTGCCCTGGACGGCGGGGAGCAGTACTTC. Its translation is CSALDGGEQYF.

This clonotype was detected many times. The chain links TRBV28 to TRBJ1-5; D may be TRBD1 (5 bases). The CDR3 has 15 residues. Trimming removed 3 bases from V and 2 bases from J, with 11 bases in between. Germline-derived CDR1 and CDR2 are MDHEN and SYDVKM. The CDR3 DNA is TGTGCCAGCAGTTTCTTCGGGGCTGGCAATCAGCCCCAGCATTTT. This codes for CASSFFGAGNQPQHF.

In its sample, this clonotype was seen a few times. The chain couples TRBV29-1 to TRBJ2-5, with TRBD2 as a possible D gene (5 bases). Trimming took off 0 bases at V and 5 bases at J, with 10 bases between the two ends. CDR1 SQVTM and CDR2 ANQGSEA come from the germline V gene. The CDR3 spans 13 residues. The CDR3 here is CSVEEGAVETQYF. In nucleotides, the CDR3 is TGCAGCGTTGAAGAGGGAGCGGTGGAGACCCAGTACTTC.

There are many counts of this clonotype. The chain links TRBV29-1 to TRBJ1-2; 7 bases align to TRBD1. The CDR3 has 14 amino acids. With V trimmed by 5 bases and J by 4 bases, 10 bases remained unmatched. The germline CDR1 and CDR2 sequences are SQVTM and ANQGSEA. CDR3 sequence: CSVPDRAMGYGYTF. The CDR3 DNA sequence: TGCAGCGTTCCCGACAGGGCAATGGGCTATGGCTACACCTTC.

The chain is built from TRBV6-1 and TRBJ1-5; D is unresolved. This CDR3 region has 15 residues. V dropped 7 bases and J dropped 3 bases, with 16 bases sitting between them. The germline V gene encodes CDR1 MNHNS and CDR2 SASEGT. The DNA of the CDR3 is TGTGCCAGCAAGTTCCCTTCCGGAATCAATCAGCCCCAGCATTTT. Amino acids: CASKFPSGINQPQHF.

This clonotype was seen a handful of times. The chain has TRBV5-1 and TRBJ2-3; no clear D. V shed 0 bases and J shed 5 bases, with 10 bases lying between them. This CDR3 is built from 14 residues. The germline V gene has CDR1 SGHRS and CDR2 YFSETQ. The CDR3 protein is CASSLAARQDTQYF. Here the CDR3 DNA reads TGCGCCAGCAGCTTGGCCGCTAGACAAGATACGCAGTATTTT.

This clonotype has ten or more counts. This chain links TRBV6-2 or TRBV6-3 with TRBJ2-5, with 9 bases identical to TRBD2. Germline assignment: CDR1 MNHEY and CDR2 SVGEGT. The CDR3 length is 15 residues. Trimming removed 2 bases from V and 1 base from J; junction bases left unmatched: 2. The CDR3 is CASSYQREAQETQYF. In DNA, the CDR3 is TGTGCCAGCAGTTACCAGCGGGAGGCCCAAGAGACCCAGTACTTC.

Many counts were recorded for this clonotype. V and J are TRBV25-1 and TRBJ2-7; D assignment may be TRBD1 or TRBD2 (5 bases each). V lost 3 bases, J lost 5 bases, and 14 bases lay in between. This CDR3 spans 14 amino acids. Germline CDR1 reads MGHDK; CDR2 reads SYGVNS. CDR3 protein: CASSDPGTSDEQYF. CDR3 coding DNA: TGTGCCAGCAGTGATCCCGGGACCAGCGACGAGCAGTACTTC.

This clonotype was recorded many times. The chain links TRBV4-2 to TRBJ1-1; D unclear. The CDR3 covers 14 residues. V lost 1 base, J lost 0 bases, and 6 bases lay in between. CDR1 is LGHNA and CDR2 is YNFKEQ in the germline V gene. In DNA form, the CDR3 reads TGTGCCAGCAGCCAAGGAGGGCTGAACACTGAAGCTTTCTTT. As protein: CASSQGGLNTEAFF.

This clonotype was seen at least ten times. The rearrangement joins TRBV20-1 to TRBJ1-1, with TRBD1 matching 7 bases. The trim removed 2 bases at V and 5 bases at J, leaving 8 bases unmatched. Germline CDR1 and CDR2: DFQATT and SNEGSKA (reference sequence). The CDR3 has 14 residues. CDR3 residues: CSARYRQGGTEAFF. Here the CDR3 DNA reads TGCAGTGCTAGATACCGACAGGGAGGGACTGAAGCTTTCTTT.

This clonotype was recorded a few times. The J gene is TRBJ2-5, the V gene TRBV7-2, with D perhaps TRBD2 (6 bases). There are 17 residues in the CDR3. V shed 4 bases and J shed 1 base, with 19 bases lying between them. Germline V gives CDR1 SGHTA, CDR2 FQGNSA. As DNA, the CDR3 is TGTGCCAGCAGCTCCCCTCGGGGGTGGCGTTCCCAAGAGACCCAGTACTTC. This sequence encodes CASSSPRGWRSQETQYF.

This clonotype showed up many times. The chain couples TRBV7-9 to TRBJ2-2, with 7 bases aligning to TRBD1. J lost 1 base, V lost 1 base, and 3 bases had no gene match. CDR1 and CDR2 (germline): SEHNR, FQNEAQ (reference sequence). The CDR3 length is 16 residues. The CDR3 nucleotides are TGTGCCAGCAGCTTAGTGACAGGGAGGAACACCGGGGAGCTGTTTTTT. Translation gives CASSLVTGRNTGELFF.

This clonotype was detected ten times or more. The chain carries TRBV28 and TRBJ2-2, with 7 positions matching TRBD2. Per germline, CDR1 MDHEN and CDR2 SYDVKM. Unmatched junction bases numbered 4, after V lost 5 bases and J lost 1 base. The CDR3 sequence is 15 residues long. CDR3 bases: TGTGCCAGCAGTCAGACTAGCCGGAACACCGGGGAGCTGTTTTTT. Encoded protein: CASSQTSRNTGELFF.

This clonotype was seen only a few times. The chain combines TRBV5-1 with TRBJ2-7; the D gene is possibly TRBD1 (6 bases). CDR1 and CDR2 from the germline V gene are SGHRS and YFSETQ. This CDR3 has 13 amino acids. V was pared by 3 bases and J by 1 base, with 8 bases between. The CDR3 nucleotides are TGCGCCAGCAGCTGGGACACATCCTACGAGCAGTACTTC. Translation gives CASSWDTSYEQYF.

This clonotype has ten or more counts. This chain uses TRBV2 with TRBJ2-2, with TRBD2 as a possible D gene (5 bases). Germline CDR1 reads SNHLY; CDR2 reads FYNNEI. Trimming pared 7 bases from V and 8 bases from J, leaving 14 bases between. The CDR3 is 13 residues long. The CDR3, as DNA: TGTGCCAGCACCGTTGAGGGCGAAGGGGAGCTGTTTTTT. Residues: CASTVEGEGELFF.

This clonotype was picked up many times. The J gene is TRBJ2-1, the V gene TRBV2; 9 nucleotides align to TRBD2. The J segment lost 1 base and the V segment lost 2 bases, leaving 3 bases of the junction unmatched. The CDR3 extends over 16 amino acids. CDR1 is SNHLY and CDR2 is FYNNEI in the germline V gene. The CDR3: CASSERSGRSYNEQFF. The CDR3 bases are TGTGCCAGCAGTGAACGAAGCGGGAGGTCCTACAATGAGCAGTTCTTC.

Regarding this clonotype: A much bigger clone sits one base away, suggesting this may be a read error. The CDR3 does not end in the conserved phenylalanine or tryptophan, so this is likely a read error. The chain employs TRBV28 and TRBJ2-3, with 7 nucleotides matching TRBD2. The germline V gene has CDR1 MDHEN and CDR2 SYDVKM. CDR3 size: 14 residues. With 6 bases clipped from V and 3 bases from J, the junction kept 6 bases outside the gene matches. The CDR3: CASRAGDVTDTQYL. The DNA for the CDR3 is TGTGCCAGCAGGGCGGGAGATGTGACAGATACGCAGTATTTA.

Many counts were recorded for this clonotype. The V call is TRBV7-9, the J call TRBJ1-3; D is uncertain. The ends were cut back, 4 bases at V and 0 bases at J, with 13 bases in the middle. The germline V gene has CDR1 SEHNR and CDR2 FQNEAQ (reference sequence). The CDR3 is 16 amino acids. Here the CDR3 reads CASSSRDSNSGNTIYF. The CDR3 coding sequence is TGTGCCAGCAGCTCCCGGGATTCTAACTCTGGAAACACCATATATTTT.

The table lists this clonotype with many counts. The CDR3 DNA sequence: TGTGCCTGGAGTGTACGGAAAGGCGGGGAGCTGTTTTTT. Protein sequence: CAWSVRKGGELFF. This rearrangement joins TRBV30 to TRBJ2-2; no clear D. CDR1 is GTSNPN and CDR2 is SVGIG in the germline V gene (reference sequence). The CDR3 totals 13 residues. Trimming removed 0 bases at V and 7 bases at J, with 9 bases between.

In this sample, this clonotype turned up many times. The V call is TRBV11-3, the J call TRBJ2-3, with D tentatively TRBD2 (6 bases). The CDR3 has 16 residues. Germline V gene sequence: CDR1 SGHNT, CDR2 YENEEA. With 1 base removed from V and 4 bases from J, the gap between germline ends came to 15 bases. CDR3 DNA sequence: TGTGCCAGCAGCTTAGGAATCGGGAGAGATGCAGATACGCAGTATTTT. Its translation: CASSLGIGRDADTQYF. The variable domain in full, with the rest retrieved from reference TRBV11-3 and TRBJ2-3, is EAGVVQSPRYKIIEKKQPVAFWCNPISGHNTLYWYLQNLGQGPELLIRYENEEAVDDSQLPKDRFSAERLKGVDSTLKIQPAELGDSAVYLCASSLGIGRDADTQYFGPGTRLTVL.

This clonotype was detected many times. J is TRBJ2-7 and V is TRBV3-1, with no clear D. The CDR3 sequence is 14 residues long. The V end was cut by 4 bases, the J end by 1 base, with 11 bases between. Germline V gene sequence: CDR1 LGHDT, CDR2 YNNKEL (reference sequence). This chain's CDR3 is CASSPSGPSYEQYF. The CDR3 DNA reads TGTGCCAGCAGCCCTTCCGGGCCTTCCTACGAGCAGTACTTC.

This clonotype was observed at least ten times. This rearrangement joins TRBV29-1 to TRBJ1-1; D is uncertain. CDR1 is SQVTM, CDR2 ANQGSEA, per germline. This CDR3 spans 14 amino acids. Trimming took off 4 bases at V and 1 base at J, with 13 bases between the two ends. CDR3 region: CSVVLGQTNTEAFF. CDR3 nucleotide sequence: TGCAGCGTTGTCCTAGGGCAGACGAACACTGAAGCTTTCTTT.

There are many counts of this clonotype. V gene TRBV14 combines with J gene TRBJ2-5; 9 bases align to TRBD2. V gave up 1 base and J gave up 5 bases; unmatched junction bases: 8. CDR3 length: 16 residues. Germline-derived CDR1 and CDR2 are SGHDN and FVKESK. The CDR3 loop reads CASSQGGSGRGETQYF. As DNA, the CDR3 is TGTGCCAGCAGCCAAGGAGGTAGCGGGAGAGGGGAGACCCAGTACTTC.

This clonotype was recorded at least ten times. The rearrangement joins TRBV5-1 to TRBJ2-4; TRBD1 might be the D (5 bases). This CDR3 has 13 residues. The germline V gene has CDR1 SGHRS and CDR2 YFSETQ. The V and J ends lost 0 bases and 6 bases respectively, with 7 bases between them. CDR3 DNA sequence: TGCGCCAGCAGCTTGGGGCAGGGAAACATTCAGTACTTC. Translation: CASSLGQGNIQYF.

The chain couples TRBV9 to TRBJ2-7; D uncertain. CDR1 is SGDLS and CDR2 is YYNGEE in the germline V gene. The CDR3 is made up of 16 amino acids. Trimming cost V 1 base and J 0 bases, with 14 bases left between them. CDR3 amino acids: CASSVSPSPGSYEQYF. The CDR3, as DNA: TGTGCCAGCAGCGTATCCCCCTCCCCGGGCTCCTACGAGCAGTACTTC.

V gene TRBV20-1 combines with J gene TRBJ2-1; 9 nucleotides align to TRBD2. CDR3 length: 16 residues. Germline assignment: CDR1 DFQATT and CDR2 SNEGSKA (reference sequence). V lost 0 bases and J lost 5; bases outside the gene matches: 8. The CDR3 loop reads CSARDAGGRGNNEQFF. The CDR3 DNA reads TGCAGTGCTAGAGATGCAGGCGGGAGGGGAAACAATGAGCAGTTCTTC.

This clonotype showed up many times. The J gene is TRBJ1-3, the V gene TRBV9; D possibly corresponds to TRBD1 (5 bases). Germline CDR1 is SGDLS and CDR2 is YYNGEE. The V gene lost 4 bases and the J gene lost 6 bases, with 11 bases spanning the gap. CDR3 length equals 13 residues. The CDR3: CASSSQGVNTIYF. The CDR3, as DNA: TGTGCCAGCAGCTCCCAGGGAGTAAACACCATATATTTT.